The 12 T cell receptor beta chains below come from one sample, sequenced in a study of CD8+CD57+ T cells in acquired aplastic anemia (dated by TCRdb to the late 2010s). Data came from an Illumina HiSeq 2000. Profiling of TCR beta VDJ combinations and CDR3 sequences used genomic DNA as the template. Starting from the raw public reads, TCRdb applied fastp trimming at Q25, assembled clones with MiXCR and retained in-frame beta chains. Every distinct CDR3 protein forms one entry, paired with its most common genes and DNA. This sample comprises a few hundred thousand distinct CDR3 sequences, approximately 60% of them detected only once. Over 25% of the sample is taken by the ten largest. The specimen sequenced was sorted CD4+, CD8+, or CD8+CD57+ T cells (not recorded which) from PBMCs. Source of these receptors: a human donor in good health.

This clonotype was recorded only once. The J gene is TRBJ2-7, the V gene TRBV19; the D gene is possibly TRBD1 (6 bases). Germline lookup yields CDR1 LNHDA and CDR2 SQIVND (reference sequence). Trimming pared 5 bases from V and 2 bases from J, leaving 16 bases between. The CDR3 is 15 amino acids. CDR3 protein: CASSVDSSVAYEQYF. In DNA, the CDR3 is TGTGCCAGTAGTGTGGACAGTAGCGTCGCCTACGAGCAGTACTTC. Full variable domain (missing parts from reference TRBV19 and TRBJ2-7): DGGITQSPKYLFRKEGQNVTLSCEQNLNHDAMYWYRQDPGQGLRLIYYSQIVNDFQKGDIAEGYSVSREKKESFPLTVTSAQKNPTAFYLCASSVDSSVAYEQYFGPGTRLTVT.

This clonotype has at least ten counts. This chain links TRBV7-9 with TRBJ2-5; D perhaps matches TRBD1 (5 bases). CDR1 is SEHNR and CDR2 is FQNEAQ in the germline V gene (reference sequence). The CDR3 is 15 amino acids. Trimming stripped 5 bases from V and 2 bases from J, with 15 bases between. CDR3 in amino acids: CASSQPLDRQETQYF. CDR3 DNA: TGTGCCAGCAGCCAACCCCTCGACAGACAAGAGACCCAGTACTTC.

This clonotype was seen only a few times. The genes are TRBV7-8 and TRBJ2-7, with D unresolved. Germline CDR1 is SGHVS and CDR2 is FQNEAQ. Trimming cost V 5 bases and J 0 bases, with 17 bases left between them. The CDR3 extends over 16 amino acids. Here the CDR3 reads CASSRPRQRNSYEQYF. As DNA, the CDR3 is TGTGCCAGCAGCCGCCCCCGACAACGCAACTCCTACGAGCAGTACTTC. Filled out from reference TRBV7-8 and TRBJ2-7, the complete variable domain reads GAGVSQSPRYKVAKRGQDVALRCDPISGHVSLFWYQQALGQGPEFLTYFQNEAQLDKSGLPSDRFFAERPEGSVSTLKIQRTQQEDSAVYLCASSRPRQRNSYEQYFGPGTRLTVT.

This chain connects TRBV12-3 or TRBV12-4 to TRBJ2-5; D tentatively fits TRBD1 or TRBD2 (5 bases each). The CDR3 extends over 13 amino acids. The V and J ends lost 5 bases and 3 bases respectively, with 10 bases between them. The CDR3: CASSPGAEETQYF. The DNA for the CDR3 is TGTGCCAGCAGTCCCGGGGCGGAAGAGACCCAGTACTTC.

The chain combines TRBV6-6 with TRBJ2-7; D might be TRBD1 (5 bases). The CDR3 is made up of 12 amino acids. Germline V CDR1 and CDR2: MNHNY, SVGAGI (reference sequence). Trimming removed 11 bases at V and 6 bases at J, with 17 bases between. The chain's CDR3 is CAGARSGSEQYF. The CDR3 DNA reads TGTGCCGGGGCGAGGTCCGGCAGCGAGCAGTACTTC.

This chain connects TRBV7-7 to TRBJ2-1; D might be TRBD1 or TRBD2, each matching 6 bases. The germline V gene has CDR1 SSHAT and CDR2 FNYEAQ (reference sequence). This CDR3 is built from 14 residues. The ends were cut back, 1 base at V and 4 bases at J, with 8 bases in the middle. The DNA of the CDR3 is TGTGCCAGCAGCTTAGAGGGGGGTTACAATGAGCAGTTCTTC. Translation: CASSLEGGYNEQFF.

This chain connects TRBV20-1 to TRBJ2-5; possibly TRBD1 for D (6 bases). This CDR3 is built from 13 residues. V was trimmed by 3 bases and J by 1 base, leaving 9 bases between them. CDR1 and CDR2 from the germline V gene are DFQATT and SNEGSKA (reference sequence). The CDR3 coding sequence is TGCAGTGCTAGGGGGGCCCTCCAAGAGACCCAGTACTTC. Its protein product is CSARGALQETQYF.

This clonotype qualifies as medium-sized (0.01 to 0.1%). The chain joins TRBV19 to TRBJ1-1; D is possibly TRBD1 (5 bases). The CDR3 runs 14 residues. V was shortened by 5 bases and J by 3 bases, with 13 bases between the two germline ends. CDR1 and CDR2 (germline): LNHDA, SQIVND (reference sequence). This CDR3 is CASSAGPSYTEAFF. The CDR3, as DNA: TGTGCCAGTAGTGCGGGACCTTCTTACACTGAAGCTTTCTTT. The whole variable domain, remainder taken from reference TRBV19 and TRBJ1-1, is DGGITQSPKYLFRKEGQNVTLSCEQNLNHDAMYWYRQDPGQGLRLIYYSQIVNDFQKGDIAEGYSVSREKKESFPLTVTSAQKNPTAFYLCASSAGPSYTEAFFGQGTRLTVV.

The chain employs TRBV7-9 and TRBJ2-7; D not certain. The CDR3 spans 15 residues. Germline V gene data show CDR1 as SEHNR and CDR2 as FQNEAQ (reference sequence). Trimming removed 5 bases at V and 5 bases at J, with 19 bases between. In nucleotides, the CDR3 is TGTGCCAGCAGCCAAGCCCCCGCGACGTGGGACGAGCAGTACTTC. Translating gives CASSQAPATWDEQYF.

The CDR3 protein is CSARDSKGDTQYF. CDR3 DNA sequence: TGCAGTGCTAGAGATAGTAAAGGGGATACGCAGTATTTT. This sequence joins TRBV20-1 and TRBJ2-3; D call uncertain. V was pared by 0 bases and J by 6 bases, with 10 bases between. This CDR3 is 13 amino acids long. The germline V gene encodes CDR1 DFQATT and CDR2 SNEGSKA (reference sequence).

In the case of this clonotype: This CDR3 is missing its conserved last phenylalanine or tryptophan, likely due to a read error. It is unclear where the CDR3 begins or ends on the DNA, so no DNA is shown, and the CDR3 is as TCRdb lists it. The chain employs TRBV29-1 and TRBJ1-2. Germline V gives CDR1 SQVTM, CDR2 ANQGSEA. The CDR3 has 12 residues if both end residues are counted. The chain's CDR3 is CSVEDSSDGILC.

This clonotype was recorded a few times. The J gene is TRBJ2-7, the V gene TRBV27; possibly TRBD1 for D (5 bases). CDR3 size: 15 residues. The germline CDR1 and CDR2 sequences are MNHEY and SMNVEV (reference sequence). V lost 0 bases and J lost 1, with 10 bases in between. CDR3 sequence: CASSLSGAQSYEQYF. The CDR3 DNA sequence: TGTGCCAGCAGTTTATCTGGGGCTCAGTCCTACGAGCAGTACTTC.